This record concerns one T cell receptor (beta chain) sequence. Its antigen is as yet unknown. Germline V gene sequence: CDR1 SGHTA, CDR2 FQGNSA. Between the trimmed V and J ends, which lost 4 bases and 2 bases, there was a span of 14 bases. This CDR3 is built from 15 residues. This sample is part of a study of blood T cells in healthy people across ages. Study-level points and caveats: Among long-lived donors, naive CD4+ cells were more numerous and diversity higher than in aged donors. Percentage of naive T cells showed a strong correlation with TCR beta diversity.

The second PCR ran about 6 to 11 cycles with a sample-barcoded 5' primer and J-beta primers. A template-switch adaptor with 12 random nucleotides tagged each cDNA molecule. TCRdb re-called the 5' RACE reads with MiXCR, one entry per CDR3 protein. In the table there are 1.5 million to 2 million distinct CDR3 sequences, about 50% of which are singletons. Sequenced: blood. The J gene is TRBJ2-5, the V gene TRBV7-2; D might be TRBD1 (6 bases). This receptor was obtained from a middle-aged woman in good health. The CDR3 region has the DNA TGTGCCAGCAGCTCCATGCAGGGGAGACAAGAGACCCAGTACTTC. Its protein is CASSSMQGRQETQYF. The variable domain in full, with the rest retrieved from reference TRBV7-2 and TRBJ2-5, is GAGVSQSPSNKVTEKGKDVELRCDPISGHTALYWYRQSLGQGLEFLIYFQGNSAPDKSGLPSDRFSAERTGGSVSTLTIQRTQQEDSAVYLCASSSMQGRQETQYFGPGTRLLVL.